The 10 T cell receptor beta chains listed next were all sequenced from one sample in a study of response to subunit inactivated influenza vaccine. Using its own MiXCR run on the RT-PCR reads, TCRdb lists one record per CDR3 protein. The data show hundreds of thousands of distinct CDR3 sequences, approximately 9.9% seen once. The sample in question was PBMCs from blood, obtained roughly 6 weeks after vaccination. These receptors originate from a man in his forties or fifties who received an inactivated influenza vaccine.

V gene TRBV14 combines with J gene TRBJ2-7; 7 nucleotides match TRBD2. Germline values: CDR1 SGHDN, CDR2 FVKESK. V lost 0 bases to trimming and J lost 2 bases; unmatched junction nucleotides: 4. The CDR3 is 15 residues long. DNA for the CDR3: TGTGCCAGCAGCCAAGAGAAGCGGGGACCCTACGAGCAGTACTTC. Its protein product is CASSQEKRGPYEQYF.

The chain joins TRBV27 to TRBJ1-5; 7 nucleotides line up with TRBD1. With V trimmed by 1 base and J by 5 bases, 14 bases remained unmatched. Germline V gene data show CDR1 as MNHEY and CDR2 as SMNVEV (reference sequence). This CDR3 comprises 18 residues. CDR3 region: CASSLLGIPGQTYQPQHF. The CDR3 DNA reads TGTGCCAGCAGTTTATTGGGAATTCCGGGACAGACCTATCAGCCCCAGCATTTT.

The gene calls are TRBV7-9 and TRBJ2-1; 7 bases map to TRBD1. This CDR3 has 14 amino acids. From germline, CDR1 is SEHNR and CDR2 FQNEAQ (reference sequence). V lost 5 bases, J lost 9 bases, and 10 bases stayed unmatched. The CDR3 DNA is TGTGCCAGCAGCCCAACGACAGGGCAGGGTGAGCAGTTCTTC. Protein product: CASSPTTGQGEQFF.

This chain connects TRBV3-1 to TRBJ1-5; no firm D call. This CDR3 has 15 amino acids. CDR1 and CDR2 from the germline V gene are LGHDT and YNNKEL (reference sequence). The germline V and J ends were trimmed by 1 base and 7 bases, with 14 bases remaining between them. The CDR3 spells CASSQGGGRRQPQHF. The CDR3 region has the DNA TGTGCCAGCAGCCAAGGTGGAGGGAGAAGACAGCCCCAGCATTTT.

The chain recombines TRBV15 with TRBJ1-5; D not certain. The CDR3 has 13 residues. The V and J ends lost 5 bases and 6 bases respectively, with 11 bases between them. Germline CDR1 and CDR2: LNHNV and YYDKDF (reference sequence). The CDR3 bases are TGTGCCACCAGCGTGGGTTGGAGTCAGCCCCAGCATTTT. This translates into CATSVGWSQPQHF.

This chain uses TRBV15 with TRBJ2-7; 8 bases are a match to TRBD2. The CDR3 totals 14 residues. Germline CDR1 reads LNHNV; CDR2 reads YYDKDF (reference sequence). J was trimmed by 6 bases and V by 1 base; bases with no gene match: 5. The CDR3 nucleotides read TGTGCCACCAGCAGAGCTGGCGGGAGGTCCGAGCAGTACTTC. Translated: CATSRAGGRSEQYF.

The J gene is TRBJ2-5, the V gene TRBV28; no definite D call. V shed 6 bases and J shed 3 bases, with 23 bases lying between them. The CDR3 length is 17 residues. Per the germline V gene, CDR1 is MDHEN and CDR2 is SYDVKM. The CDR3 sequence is CASSPWSWVSQKETQYF. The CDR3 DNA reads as TGTGCCAGCAGCCCTTGGTCGTGGGTGTCACAAAAAGAGACCCAGTACTTC.

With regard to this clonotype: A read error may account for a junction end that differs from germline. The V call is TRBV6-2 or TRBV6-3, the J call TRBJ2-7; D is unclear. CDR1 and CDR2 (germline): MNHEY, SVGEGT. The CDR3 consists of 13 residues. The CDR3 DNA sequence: TGTGCCAGCAGTTTTACCTCCCCCCCTTTGGTCAACTTC. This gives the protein CASSFTSPPLVNF.

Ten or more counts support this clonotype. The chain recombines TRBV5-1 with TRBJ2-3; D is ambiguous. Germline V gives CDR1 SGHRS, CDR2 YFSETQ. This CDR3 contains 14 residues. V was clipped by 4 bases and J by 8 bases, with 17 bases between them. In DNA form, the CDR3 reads TGCGCCAGCAGCCCAGACCAGCATCACTCTACGCAGTATTTT. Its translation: CASSPDQHHSTQYF.

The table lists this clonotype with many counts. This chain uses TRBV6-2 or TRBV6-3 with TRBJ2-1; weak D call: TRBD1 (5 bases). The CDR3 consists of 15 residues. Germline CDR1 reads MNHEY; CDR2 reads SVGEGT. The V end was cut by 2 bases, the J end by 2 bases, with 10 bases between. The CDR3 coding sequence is TGTGCCAGCAGTTACGGTGGGGCTACCTACAATGAGCAGTTCTTC. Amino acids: CASSYGGATYNEQFF.